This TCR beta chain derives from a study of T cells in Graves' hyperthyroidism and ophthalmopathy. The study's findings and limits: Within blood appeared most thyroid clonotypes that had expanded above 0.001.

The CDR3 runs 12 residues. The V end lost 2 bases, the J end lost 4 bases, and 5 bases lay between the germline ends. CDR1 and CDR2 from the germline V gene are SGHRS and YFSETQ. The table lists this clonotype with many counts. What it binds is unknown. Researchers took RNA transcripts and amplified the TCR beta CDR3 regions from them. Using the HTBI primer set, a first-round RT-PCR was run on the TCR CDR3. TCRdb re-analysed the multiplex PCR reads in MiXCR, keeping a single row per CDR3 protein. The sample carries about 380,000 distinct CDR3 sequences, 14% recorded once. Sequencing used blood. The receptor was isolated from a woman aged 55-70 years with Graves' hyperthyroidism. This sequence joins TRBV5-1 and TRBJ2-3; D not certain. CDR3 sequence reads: CASSFESDTQYF. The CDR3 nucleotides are TGCGCCAGCAGCTTTGAATCAGATACGCAGTATTTT. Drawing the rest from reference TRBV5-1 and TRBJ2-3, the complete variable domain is KAGVTQTPRYLIKTRGQQVTLSCSPISGHRSVSWYQQTPGQGLQFLFEYFSETQRNKGNFPGRFSGRQFSNSRSEMNVSTLELGDSALYLCASSFESDTQYFGPGTRLTVL.